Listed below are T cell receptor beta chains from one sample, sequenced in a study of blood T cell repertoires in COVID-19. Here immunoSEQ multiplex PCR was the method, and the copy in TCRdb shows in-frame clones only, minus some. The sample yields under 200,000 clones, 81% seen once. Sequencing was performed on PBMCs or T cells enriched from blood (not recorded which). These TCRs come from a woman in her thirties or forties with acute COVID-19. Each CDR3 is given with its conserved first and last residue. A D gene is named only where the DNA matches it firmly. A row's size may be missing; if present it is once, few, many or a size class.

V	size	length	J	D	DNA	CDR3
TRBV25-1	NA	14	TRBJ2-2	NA	TGTGCCAGCGGACATTCTCTTAACCCCGGGGAGCTGTTTTTT	CASGHSLNPGELFF
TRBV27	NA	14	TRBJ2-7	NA	TGTGCCAGCAGTTTAAACCCAGGAACCTACGAGCAGTACTTC	CASSLNPGTYEQYF
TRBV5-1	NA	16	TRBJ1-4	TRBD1	TGCGCCAGCAGCCGGGACAGGGGGCTGTCTAATGAAAAACTGTTTTTT	CASSRDRGLSNEKLFF
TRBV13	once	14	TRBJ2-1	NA	TGTGCCAGCAGCTTAGGGACTTTCCGGGGTGAGCAGTTCTTC	CASSLGTFRGEQFF
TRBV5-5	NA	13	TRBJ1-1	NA	TGTGCCAGCAGCTTAGCAGGGGCCACTGAAGCTTTCTTT	CASSLAGATEAFF
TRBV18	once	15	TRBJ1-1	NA	TGTGCCAGCTCACCACGGACAGAGTCGAACACTGAAGCTTTCTTT	CASSPRTESNTEAFF
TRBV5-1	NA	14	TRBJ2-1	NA	TGCGCCAGCAGCTTGGCCCCGGGGTTGAATGAGCAGTTCTTC	CASSLAPGLNEQFF
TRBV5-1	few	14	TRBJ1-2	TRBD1	TGCGCCAGCAGCTTGGCCGAGGGACAGGATGGCTACACCTTC	CASSLAEGQDGYTF
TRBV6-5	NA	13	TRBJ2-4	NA	TGTGCCAGCGAGATTGACGGGGAAAACATTCAGTACTTC	CASEIDGENIQYF
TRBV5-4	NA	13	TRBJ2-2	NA	TGTGCCAGCAGCTTGGAGGGGTCCGGGGAGCTGTTTTTT	CASSLEGSGELFF
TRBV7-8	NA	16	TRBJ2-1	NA	TGTGCCAGCAGCCCACCGGGGGTAAGCTCCTACAATGAGCAGTTCTTC	CASSPPGVSSYNEQFF
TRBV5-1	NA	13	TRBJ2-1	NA	TGCGCCAGCAGCTTTGACAGTTACAATGAGCAGTTCTTC	CASSFDSYNEQFF
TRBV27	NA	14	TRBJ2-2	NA	TGTGCCAGCAGTCCCGGGGGGCTCACCGGGGAGCTGTTTTTT	CASSPGGLTGELFF
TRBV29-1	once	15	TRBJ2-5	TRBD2	TGCAGCGTTGAGGGACTAGCGGGAGATGGCGAGACCCAGTACTTC	CSVEGLAGDGETQYF
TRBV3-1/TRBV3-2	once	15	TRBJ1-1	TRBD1	TGTGCCAGCAGCCTACCGGGACAGGGAAACACTGAAGCTTTCTTT	CASSLPGQGNTEAFF
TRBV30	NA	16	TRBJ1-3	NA	TGTGCCTGGACCACGAGGTGGGGGCGCGAAGGAAACACCATATATTTT	CAWTTRWGREGNTIYF
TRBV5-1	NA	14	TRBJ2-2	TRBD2	TGCGCCAGCAGCCCCGGACTAGAAGACGGGGAGCTGTTTTTT	CASSPGLEDGELFF
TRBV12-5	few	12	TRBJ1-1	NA	TGTGCTAGTGGTTTGGTACGGGGTGAAGCTTTCTTT	CASGLVRGEAFF
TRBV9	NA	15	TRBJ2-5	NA	TGTGCCAGCAGCCCCCTCGGTATGGACCAAGAGACCCAGTACTTC	CASSPLGMDQETQYF
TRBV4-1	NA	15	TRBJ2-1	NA	TGCGCCAGCAGCCACTCTTCACCGGAGTACAATGAGCAGTTCTTC	CASSHSSPEYNEQFF
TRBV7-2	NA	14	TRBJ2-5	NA	TGTGCCAGCAGCTTAGGACTGACGGTAGAGACCCAGTACTTC	CASSLGLTVETQYF
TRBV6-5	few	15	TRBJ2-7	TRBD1	TGTGCCAGCACCACCCCGGACAGGGGTAAGAACGAGCAGTACTTC	CASTTPDRGKNEQYF
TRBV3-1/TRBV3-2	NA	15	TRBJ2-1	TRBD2	TGTGCCAGCAGCCTAGCGGGCTCTAGCTACAATGAGCAGTTCTTC	CASSLAGSSYNEQFF
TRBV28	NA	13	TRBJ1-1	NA	TGTGCCAGCAGTTTGGGACTACCGGGGGAAGCTTTCTTT	CASSLGLPGEAFF
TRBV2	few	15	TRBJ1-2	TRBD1	TGTGCCAGCAGTCCCTACAGGGGGCGAGACTATGGCTACACCTTC	CASSPYRGRDYGYTF
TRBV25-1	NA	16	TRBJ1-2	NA	TGTGCCAGCAGTGAAGACGCCAGGGGTCCCCCCTATGGCTACACCTTC	CASSEDARGPPYGYTF
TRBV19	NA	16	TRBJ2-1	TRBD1	TGTGCCAGTAGTAAACGACAGGGCGTTTCCTACAATGAGCAGTTCTTC	CASSKRQGVSYNEQFF
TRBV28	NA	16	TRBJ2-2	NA	TGTGCCAGCAGTCAACGGTTAGGGGTCAACACCGGGGAGCTGTTTTTT	CASSQRLGVNTGELFF
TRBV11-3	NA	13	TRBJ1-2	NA	TGTGCCAGCAGCTTATGGCAGGGTCATGGCTACACCTTC	CASSLWQGHGYTF
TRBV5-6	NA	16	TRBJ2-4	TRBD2	TGTGCCAGCAGCTTGGCCGGGGGGACTAGAACCGACATTCAGTACTTC	CASSLAGGTRTDIQYF
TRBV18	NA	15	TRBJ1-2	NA	TGTGCCAGCTCACCGGGAGGAAGGAGCCATTATGGCTACACCTTC	CASSPGGRSHYGYTF
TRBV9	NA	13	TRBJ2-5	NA	TGTGCCAGCAGCGTACTTCCGGGGGAGACCCAGTACTTC	CASSVLPGETQYF
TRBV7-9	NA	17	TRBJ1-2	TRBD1	TGTGCCAGCAGCTTATCTACCTTTGGACAGGGAGGTGATGGCTACACCTTC	CASSLSTFGQGGDGYTF
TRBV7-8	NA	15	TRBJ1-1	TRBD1	TGTGCCAGCAGCTTAGTGGGGACAGGGGCTATCGAAGCTTTCTTT	CASSLVGTGAIEAFF
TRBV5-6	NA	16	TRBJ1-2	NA	TGTGCCAGCAGCTTTTTCTCCACAGGGATAGACTATGGCTACACCTTC	CASSFFSTGIDYGYTF
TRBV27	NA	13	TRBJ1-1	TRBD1	TGTGCCAGCAGTTTAGGGACAGGGAGGGAAGCTTTCTTT	CASSLGTGREAFF
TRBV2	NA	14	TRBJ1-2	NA	TGTGCCAGCAGTGAAGCGCTAGGGGGAGATGGCTACACCTTC	CASSEALGGDGYTF
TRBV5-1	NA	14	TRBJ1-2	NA	TGCGCCAGCAGCTTGGACAGGGAAACCTATGGCTACACCTTC	CASSLDRETYGYTF
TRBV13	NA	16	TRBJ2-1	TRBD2	TGTGCCAGCAGCTCCCCTAGCGGGAGTATCTACAATGAGCAGTTCTTC	CASSSPSGSIYNEQFF
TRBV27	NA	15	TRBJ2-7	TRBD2	TGTGCCAGCAGTTTCTCAACGGGAGGGCCCTACGAGCAGTACTTC	CASSFSTGGPYEQYF
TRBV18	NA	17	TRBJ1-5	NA	TGTGCCAGCTCACCATATTCGCAGGGGCAAGGAAATCAGCCCCAGCATTTT	CASSPYSQGQGNQPQHF
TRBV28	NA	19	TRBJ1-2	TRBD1	TGTGCCAGCAGTTTTGAAGGATTAACAGGGGTAATGAGCGGCTATGGCTACACCTTC	CASSFEGLTGVMSGYGYTF